This T cell receptor (beta chain) originates from a study of blood T cell repertoires in COVID-19. At the level of the study: Samples of COVID-19 (acute and convalescent) were obtained from the United States, Italy and Spain.

Participants were aged about 18 to 90 years, lived in over 20 US areas, and enrolled virtually. Participant-reported clinical history was the basis for cohort assignment. This table comes from immunoSEQ multiplex PCR, and its TCRdb copy is limited to in-frame clones, with some not included. The sample holds 80,000 to 130,000 clones; about 86% are singletons and the top ten take less than 3%. Between the trimmed V and J ends, which lost 2 bases and 2 bases, there was a span of 4 bases. The CDR3 has 13 residues. Sample: PBMCs or T cells enriched from blood (not recorded which). The chain recombines TRBV12-3 or TRBV12-4 with TRBJ1-3, with D hard to call. The TCR originated in a woman in her forties or fifties who had recovered from COVID-19. The CDR3, as DNA: TGTGCCAGCAGTTTAAGCGCTGGAAACACCATATATTTT. Protein product: CASSLSAGNTIYF.